Each of the 14 T cell receptor beta chains below was sequenced from the same sample in a study of T cell repertoires in cytomegalovirus infection. TCRdb re-called the reads with MiXCR, one entry per CDR3 protein. Of 65,000 to 90,000 distinct CDR3 sequences listed, about 4.2% were seen once; the top ten hold about 22%. The sequenced material came from PBMCs. All receptors come from a human donor in good health (CMV status not recorded). Some clones in this sample may be carry-over from other donors' samples.

This clonotype was seen at least ten times. This sequence joins TRBV12-3 or TRBV12-4 and TRBJ1-5; D gene uncertain. The V gene lost 6 bases and the J gene lost 1 base, with 13 bases spanning the gap. The CDR3 extends over 15 amino acids. The chain's CDR3 is CASSLGSGSNQPQHF. CDR3 DNA sequence: TGTGCCAGCAGCCTTGGGTCGGGAAGCAATCAGCCCCAGCATTTT.

J is TRBJ1-6 and V is TRBV6-2 or TRBV6-3, with D maybe TRBD1 (5 bases). This CDR3 spans 13 amino acids. Germline V gives CDR1 MNHEY, CDR2 SVGEGT. Trimming left V 2 bases short and J 7 bases short, with 6 bases between. This CDR3 is CASSYEGNSPLHF. In DNA form, the CDR3 reads TGTGCCAGCAGTTACGAGGGGAATTCACCCCTCCACTTT.

This clonotype was recorded many times. V and J are TRBV12-3 or TRBV12-4 and TRBJ1-5, with D unclear. V was cut by 6 bases and J by 6 bases, with 15 bases left in between. The CDR3 consists of 14 residues. The chain's CDR3 is CASRYGGGGQPQHF. CDR3 sequence (DNA): TGTGCCAGCAGATACGGAGGAGGAGGTCAGCCCCAGCATTTT.

This clonotype was seen repeatedly, ten times or more. V gene TRBV20-1 combines with J gene TRBJ2-7; 10 positions agree with TRBD2. CDR3 length equals 14 residues. Germline lookup yields CDR1 DFQATT and CDR2 SNEGSKA (reference sequence). The V segment lost 5 bases and the J segment 5 bases; nucleotides outside the gene matches: 9. In DNA, the CDR3 is TGCAGTGCTCCCCCCGCTAGCGGGAGAGACGAGCAGTACTTC. This gives the protein CSAPPASGRDEQYF.

This clonotype has a count of ten or more. This chain links TRBV7-2 with TRBJ1-6, with D possibly matching TRBD1 (5 bases). This CDR3 region has 14 residues. V lost 4 bases to trimming and J lost 10 bases, with 14 bases between them. Germline-derived CDR1 and CDR2 are SGHTA and FQGNSA. The CDR3 coding sequence is TGTGCCAGCAGCTCGAACAGGAAGAGCTCACCCCTCCACTTT. Its protein is CASSSNRKSSPLHF.

This clonotype has ten or more counts. The rearrangement joins TRBV7-2 to TRBJ2-1; unclear D gene. Germline assignment: CDR1 SGHTA and CDR2 FQGNSA. CDR3 size: 15 residues. Trimming took 1 base from V and 3 from J, leaving 10 bases between them. The CDR3 coding sequence is TGTGCCAGCAGCTTAGTAGGACCTAACTACAATGAGCAGTTCTTC. This codes for CASSLVGPNYNEQFF. Complete variable domain (other parts from reference TRBV7-2 and TRBJ2-1): GAGVSQSPSNKVTEKGKDVELRCDPISGHTALYWYRQSLGQGLEFLIYFQGNSAPDKSGLPSDRFSAERTGGSVSTLTIQRTQQEDSAVYLCASSLVGPNYNEQFFGPGTRLTVL.

This clonotype showed up many times. The chain links TRBV28 to TRBJ2-2; 9 nucleotides match TRBD2. Germline CDR1 MDHEN, CDR2 SYDVKM. V dropped 3 bases and J dropped 1; count of bases not matched to a gene: 3. This CDR3 is 16 amino acids long. The CDR3 protein is CASSLSGRLNTGELFF. The CDR3 bases are TGTGCCAGCAGTTTGAGCGGGAGGCTGAACACCGGGGAGCTGTTTTTT.

This clonotype was seen repeatedly, ten times or more. The chain links TRBV7-8 to TRBJ2-7, with TRBD1 matching over 7 bases. V dropped 8 bases and J dropped 4; count of bases not matched to a gene: 11. Germline-derived CDR1 and CDR2 are SGHVS and FQNEAQ. CDR3 length equals 14 residues. CDR3 sequence (DNA): TGTGCCAGCGCCGGCGACAGGGATCTGTACGAGCAGTACTTC. Translation: CASAGDRDLYEQYF.

This clonotype was seen repeatedly, ten times or more. The chain couples TRBV18 to TRBJ2-7; D possibly matches TRBD1 or TRBD2 (5 bases each). The CDR3 consists of 14 residues. Germline V gives CDR1 KGHSH, CDR2 LQKENI. Trimming removed 6 bases from V and 3 bases from J, with 15 bases in between. CDR3: CASSPGTVNYEQYF. CDR3 DNA sequence: TGTGCCAGCTCTCCCGGGACCGTAAACTACGAGCAGTACTTC.

This clonotype was seen at least ten times. J is TRBJ2-3 and V is TRBV7-6; 10 bases map to TRBD2. CDR1 and CDR2 from the germline V gene are SGHVS and FNYEAQ. V dropped 1 base and J dropped 6; count of bases not matched to a gene: 7. CDR3 length: 16 amino acids. The CDR3 bases are TGTGCCAGCAGCTTAGAGCTAGCGGGGGCCCGGGATACGCAGTATTTT. Protein sequence: CASSLELAGARDTQYF.

This clonotype was seen at least ten times. This chain connects TRBV11-1 to TRBJ2-1; 14 bases align to TRBD2. CDR1 and CDR2 from the germline V gene are SGHAT and FQDESV (reference sequence). The CDR3 totals 20 residues. V lost 6 bases and J lost 1; bases outside the gene matches: 14. The CDR3 sequence is CASSPGTSGGWSGSYNEQFF. The CDR3, as DNA: TGTGCCAGCAGTCCCGGGACTAGCGGGGGCTGGTCGGGATCCTACAATGAGCAGTTCTTC.

This clonotype has ten or more counts. The chain carries TRBV7-2 and TRBJ1-6, with a possible D match to TRBD1 (6 bases). V lost 0 bases and J 7 bases, leaving 10 bases between the germline ends. This CDR3 region has 15 residues. The germline V gene encodes CDR1 SGHTA and CDR2 FQGNSA. The chain's CDR3 is CASSLAGTRNSPLHF. The CDR3 bases are TGTGCCAGCAGCTTAGCCGGGACACGAAATTCACCCCTCCACTTT.

In its sample, this clonotype was seen many times. The genes are TRBV28 and TRBJ1-3; D uncertain. The ends were cut back, 2 bases at V and 0 bases at J, with 11 bases in the middle. Germline lookup yields CDR1 MDHEN and CDR2 SYDVKM. The CDR3 spans 16 residues. For the CDR3, the DNA is TGTGCCAGCAGTTTAGCCGCAGGAGTCTCTGGAAACACCATATATTTT. Encoded protein: CASSLAAGVSGNTIYF.

This clonotype was seen many times. The CDR3: CASSLRGQGGNQPQHF. CDR3 nucleotides: TGTGCCAGCAGCTTAAGGGGACAGGGTGGCAATCAGCCCCAGCATTTT. The V and J genes are TRBV7-2 and TRBJ1-5; TRBD1 aligns across 9 bases. After removal of 2 bases from V and 2 bases from J, the junction contained 4 bases not matched to a gene. This CDR3 is built from 16 residues. Germline V gene data show CDR1 as SGHTA and CDR2 as FQGNSA.